A single sample is the source of the 27 T cell receptor beta chains below, sequenced in a study of cytomegalovirus exposure and HLA in healthy donors. PCR employed 60 Vbeta and 13 Jbeta primers. Only in-frame clones appear in the TCRdb table, and some are missing; sequencing was by immunoSEQ multiplex PCR. The sample features 150,000 to 200,000 clones, with 2% to 2.5% in its top ten. The sequencing input was PBMCs. The receptors derive from a man aged 25-45 years in good health and CMV-seronegative.

The chain recombines TRBV6-6 with TRBJ1-1; TRBD1 matches 7 bases. The CDR3 is 12 residues long. Germline V gene lookup returns CDR1 MNHNY and CDR2 SVGAGI (reference sequence). The CDR3, as DNA: TGTGCACCCGGGGCAGGGGGCACTGAAGCTTTCTTT. Translated, it gives CAPGAGGTEAFF.

The chain is built from TRBV30 and TRBJ2-1; TRBD2 agrees at 10 bases. Germline CDR1 GTSNPN, CDR2 SVGIG (reference sequence). V trimming: 4 bases; J trimming: 9 bases; junction bases outside the gene matches: 6. This CDR3 has 13 amino acids. CDR3 loop: CAWMVAGGVEQFF. CDR3 in DNA: TGTGCCTGGATGGTAGCGGGAGGCGTTGAGCAGTTCTTC.

V is TRBV28 and J is TRBJ1-3; D is unclear. Germline values: CDR1 MDHEN, CDR2 SYDVKM. The CDR3 has 14 amino acids. Trimming left V 8 bases short and J 0 bases short, with 11 bases between. The CDR3 DNA follows: TGTGCCAGCCGAGCGCCGGGCTCTGGAAACACCATATATTTT. This encodes CASRAPGSGNTIYF.

V and J are TRBV18 and TRBJ1-5; D possibly corresponds to TRBD1 (5 bases). In germline, CDR1 is KGHSH, CDR2 LQKENI. The V and J ends lost 2 bases and 0 bases respectively, with 8 bases between them. The CDR3 is 15 residues long. For the CDR3, the DNA is TGTGCCAGCTCACCAGCAGGGAATAGCAATCAGCCCCAGCATTTT. This codes for CASSPAGNSNQPQHF.

This chain joins TRBV5-1 and TRBJ2-7; 8 bases line up with TRBD1. Trimming removed 2 bases from V and 3 bases from J; junction bases left unmatched: 10. This CDR3 has 16 residues. Germline lookup yields CDR1 SGHRS and CDR2 YFSETQ. The CDR3, as DNA: TGCGCCAGCAGCTTAGGCAGGGGGACAGGAAGCTACGAGCAGTACTTC. It translates to CASSLGRGTGSYEQYF.

V and J are TRBV30 and TRBJ2-7; no clear D gene. The V gene lost 2 bases and the J gene lost 7 bases, with 12 bases spanning the gap. The CDR3 spans 12 residues. Germline V gives CDR1 GTSNPN, CDR2 SVGIG (reference sequence). Here the CDR3 DNA reads TGTGCCTGGAGTCGAACGGTACCTGAGCAGTACTTC. This encodes CAWSRTVPEQYF.

The chain is built from TRBV28 and TRBJ1-5; possible D gene TRBD1, 6 bases. Germline values: CDR1 MDHEN, CDR2 SYDVKM. The CDR3 consists of 15 residues. Between the trimmed V and J ends, which lost 3 bases and 2 bases, there was a span of 11 bases. The CDR3 DNA is TGTGCCAGCAGTTTCCCGAGACAGGGCAATCAGCCCCAGCATTTT. Translated, it gives CASSFPRQGNQPQHF.

The chain links TRBV27 to TRBJ2-4; 8 bases are shared with TRBD1. This CDR3 contains 15 residues. The V gene end was trimmed by 8 bases and the J gene end by 5 bases; junction bases not matched to a gene: 11. Looked up from germline, CDR1 is MNHEY and CDR2 is SMNVEV (reference sequence). The CDR3 DNA is TGTGCCAGCGCTTTGCGCGGACAGGGACAAAACATTCAGTACTTC. It codes for CASALRGQGQNIQYF.

The chain employs TRBV5-1 and TRBJ2-2, with 7 bases matching TRBD1. This CDR3 comprises 17 residues. J gave up 3 bases and V 2 bases, and 10 bases lay outside the gene matches. Germline assignment: CDR1 SGHRS and CDR2 YFSETQ. The CDR3 loop is CASSFLPRDSYTGELFF. The CDR3 nucleotides are TGCGCCAGCAGCTTCCTTCCTCGGGACAGTTACACCGGGGAGCTGTTTTTT.

V gene TRBV5-1 combines with J gene TRBJ2-3, with TRBD1 identical over 8 bases. Trimming cost V 1 base and J 1 base; bases outside gene matches: 2. This CDR3 is built from 15 residues. Germline V gene data show CDR1 as SGHRS and CDR2 as YFSETQ. The CDR3 region has the DNA TGCGCCAGCAGCTTGTGGGGACAGGGCACAGATACGCAGTATTTT. Encoded protein: CASSLWGQGTDTQYF.

J is TRBJ1-1 and V is TRBV29-1; TRBD1 matches 7 bases. After removal of 5 bases from V and 4 bases from J, the junction contained 4 bases not matched to a gene. The CDR3 is 12 residues long. Germline-derived CDR1 and CDR2 are SQVTM and ANQGSEA. The CDR3 is CSVTGATTEAFF. The DNA of the CDR3 is TGCAGCGTTACAGGGGCGACCACTGAAGCTTTCTTT.

On this clone: The same CDR3 arises from other DNA sequences in this sample as well. V and J are TRBV9 and TRBJ2-7; 11 positions match TRBD2. The V gene's germline CDR1 is SGDLS and CDR2 YYNGEE. CDR3 length: 14 residues. V gave up 4 bases and J gave up 3 bases; unmatched junction bases: 3. This CDR3 reads CASSPGLAGYEQYF. The CDR3 DNA reads TGTGCCAGCAGCCCCGGACTAGCGGGCTACGAGCAGTACTTC.

V and J are TRBV5-1 and TRBJ2-2; D unclear. The germline gives CDR1 SGHRS, CDR2 YFSETQ. Trimming removed 4 bases from V and 7 bases from J, with 14 bases in between. The CDR3 totals 14 residues. DNA for the CDR3: TGCGCCAGCAGCCTCCTACCCGCGAGCGGGGAGCTGTTTTTT. It translates to CASSLLPASGELFF.

The V call is TRBV5-6, the J call TRBJ2-7; 9 nucleotides align to TRBD2. Germline lookup yields CDR1 SGHDT and CDR2 YYEEEE. The junction had 9 bases not matched to a gene; V was cut back by 4 bases and J by 4 bases. This CDR3 is 15 amino acids long. The DNA for the CDR3 is TGTGCCAGCAGCCCCGCTAGCGGGACTGAATACGAGCAGTACTTC. It encodes CASSPASGTEYEQYF.

This sequence joins TRBV7-2 and TRBJ2-7; 7 bases map to TRBD2. CDR1 is SGHTA, CDR2 FQGNSA, per germline. This CDR3 spans 13 amino acids. J gave up 3 bases and V 5 bases, and 4 bases lay outside the gene matches. The CDR3 region has the DNA TGTGCCAGCAGCCTCACGGGAGGCTACGAGCAGTACTTC. This sequence encodes CASSLTGGYEQYF.

This sequence joins TRBV4-2 and TRBJ1-2, with D possibly TRBD1 on 5 matching bases. V lost 2 bases and J 4 bases, leaving 11 bases between the germline ends. Germline CDR1 reads LGHNA; CDR2 reads YNFKEQ. This CDR3 spans 14 amino acids. The CDR3 sequence: CASSQLTASYGYTF. The DNA of the CDR3 is TGTGCCAGCAGCCAACTGACAGCTTCCTATGGCTACACCTTC.

The chain couples TRBV5-1 to TRBJ2-7; 7 nucleotides match TRBD1. V dropped 4 bases and J dropped 2; count of bases not matched to a gene: 9. CDR1 and CDR2 from the germline V gene are SGHRS and YFSETQ. The CDR3 has 15 residues. The DNA for the CDR3 is TGCGCCAGCAGCCGGACCGGGACAGTTGCCTACGAGCAGTACTTC. Residues: CASSRTGTVAYEQYF.

The chain combines TRBV7-9 with TRBJ2-7; D is possibly TRBD2 (5 bases). Germline V CDR1 and CDR2: SEHNR, FQNEAQ (reference sequence). This CDR3 spans 16 amino acids. Trimming took 5 bases from V and 5 from J, leaving 22 bases between them. The CDR3 here is CASSPRGSSVPDEQYF. The CDR3 DNA is TGTGCCAGCAGCCCCCGAGGGTCTTCCGTACCTGACGAGCAGTACTTC. The full variable domain, completed using reference TRBV7-9 and TRBJ2-7, is DTGVSQNPRHKITKRGQNVTFRCDPISEHNRLYWYRQTLGQGPEFLTYFQNEAQLEKSRLLSDRFSAERPKGSFSTLEIQRTEQGDSAMYLCASSPRGSSVPDEQYFGPGTRLTVT.

V gene TRBV10-3 combines with J gene TRBJ1-2; 7 nucleotides line up with TRBD1. V lost 2 bases to trimming and J lost 2 bases; unmatched junction nucleotides: 2. The CDR3 consists of 14 residues. Germline CDR1 ENHRY, CDR2 SYGVKD. The CDR3 sequence is CAISEATGNYGYTF. CDR3 DNA: TGTGCCATCAGTGAGGCGACAGGGAACTATGGCTACACCTTC.

V usage is TRBV2 and J usage is TRBJ1-4, with D possibly matching TRBD1 (6 bases). The V gene's germline CDR1 is SNHLY and CDR2 FYNNEI. This CDR3 region has 14 residues. The V gene lost 2 bases and the J gene lost 10 bases, with 14 bases spanning the gap. For the CDR3, the DNA is TGTGCCAGCAGTGAACGGCAGGGGTTGGGAAAACTGTTTTTT. Translated, it gives CASSERQGLGKLFF. Full variable domain (missing parts from reference TRBV2 and TRBJ1-4): EPEVTQTPSHQVTQMGQEVILRCVPISNHLYFYWYRQILGQKVEFLVSFYNNEISEKSEIFDDQFSVERPDGSNFTLKIRSTKLEDSAMYFCASSERQGLGKLFFGSGTQLSVL.

The chain joins TRBV5-6 to TRBJ2-3, with TRBD1 matching 8 bases. The J segment lost 6 bases and the V segment lost 2 bases, leaving 5 bases of the junction unmatched. Germline V lookup: CDR1 SGHDT, CDR2 YYEEEE. The CDR3 contains 14 residues. This CDR3 is CASSLDRGKDTQYF. The CDR3 DNA reads as TGTGCCAGCAGCTTAGACAGGGGCAAGGATACGCAGTATTTT.

The chain carries TRBV9 and TRBJ1-1, with TRBD1 as a possible D gene (5 bases). The CDR3 length is 12 residues. The germline V gene has CDR1 SGDLS and CDR2 YYNGEE. Deletions cut 0 bases from V and 7 bases from J, with 7 bases between. CDR3 protein: CASSVDRSEAFF. In DNA, the CDR3 is TGTGCCAGCAGCGTAGACAGGAGTGAAGCTTTCTTT.

The V gene is TRBV5-1, the J gene TRBJ2-7; TRBD2 might be the D (6 bases). V was trimmed by 2 bases and J by 2 bases, leaving 17 bases between them. The germline V gene encodes CDR1 SGHRS and CDR2 YFSETQ. This CDR3 is built from 16 residues. CDR3 nucleotides: TGCGCCAGCAGCTTTAAGTCCGAGGGACTGCCCTACGAGCAGTACTTC. It is translated as CASSFKSEGLPYEQYF.

CDR3 DNA: TGTGCCAGCAGTGATCAGACTAGCGGGGTTACCGGGGAGCTGTTTTTT. Encoded protein: CASSDQTSGVTGELFF. The gene calls are TRBV6-4 and TRBJ2-2, with 11 bases lining up with TRBD2. Per germline, CDR1 MRHNA and CDR2 SNTAGT. V trimming: 3 bases; J trimming: 5 bases; junction bases outside the gene matches: 5. The CDR3 has 16 residues.

This chain connects TRBV2 to TRBJ1-5; D is possibly TRBD1 (6 bases). The V and J ends lost 5 bases and 1 base respectively, with 9 bases between them. Germline V CDR1 and CDR2: SNHLY, FYNNEI. This CDR3 comprises 14 residues. CDR3 protein: CASSRTVSNQPQHF. The CDR3 DNA reads as TGTGCCAGCAGTAGGACAGTAAGCAATCAGCCCCAGCATTTT.

V is TRBV18 and J is TRBJ2-5; 9 bases are shared with TRBD2. The CDR3 length is 16 residues. The J segment lost 4 bases and the V segment lost 0 bases, leaving 6 bases of the junction unmatched. Per the germline V gene, CDR1 is KGHSH and CDR2 is LQKENI. This CDR3 reads CASSPPGGRAGETQYF. For the CDR3, the DNA is TGTGCCAGCTCACCACCCGGCGGGAGGGCCGGAGAGACCCAGTACTTC.

The chain links TRBV11-2 to TRBJ1-2; no clear D gene. This CDR3 region has 14 residues. Germline V CDR1 and CDR2: SGHAT, FQNNGV. The V and J ends lost 5 bases and 4 bases respectively, with 14 bases between them. DNA for the CDR3: TGTGCCAGCAGCCGTCCGGGGAGAGGCTATGGCTACACCTTC. It encodes CASSRPGRGYGYTF. Using reference TRBV11-2 and TRBJ1-2 for the parts outside the CDR3, the full variable domain is EAGVAQSPRYKIIEKRQSVAFWCNPISGHATLYWYQQILGQGPKLLIQFQNNGVVDDSQLPKDRFSAERLKGVDSTLKIQPAKLEDSAVYLCASSRPGRGYGYTFGSGTRLTVV.